This T cell receptor beta chain was sequenced in a study of cytomegalovirus exposure and HLA in healthy donors. The overall study: Clustering assigned 81% of the roughly 400 genotyped donors to the Caucasian-associated ancestry cluster.

In this sample, this clone turned up once. The CDR3 loop spans 12 amino acids. Germline V lookup: CDR1 GTSNPN, CDR2 SVGIG (reference sequence). The V end lost 2 bases, the J end lost 7 bases, and 9 bases lay between the germline ends. The PCR had 60 Vbeta and 13 Jbeta primers. Produced via immunoSEQ multiplex PCR; TCRdb's table is partial and in-frame only. The repertoire consists of about 140,000 clones, with roughly 80% occurring once and the leading ten covering just under 1%. The chain has TRBV30 and TRBJ1-3, with D uncertain. The sequence came from a young man in good health and CMV-seronegative. Sequences were obtained from PBMCs. The CDR3 DNA follows: TGTGCCTGGAGTCCGCAGAGGAACACCATATATTTT. Amino acids: CAWSPQRNTIYF.